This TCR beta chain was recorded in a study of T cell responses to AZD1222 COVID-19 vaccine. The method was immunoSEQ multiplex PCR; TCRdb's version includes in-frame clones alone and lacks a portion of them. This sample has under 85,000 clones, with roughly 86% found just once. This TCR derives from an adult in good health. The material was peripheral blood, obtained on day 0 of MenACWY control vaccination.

CDR3 sequence reads: CASSQDRQFMNTEAFF. CDR3 nucleotides: TGCGCCAGCAGCCAAGATCGGCAGTTCATGAACACTGAAGCTTTCTTT. The genes are TRBV4-3 and TRBJ1-1; no firm D call. The CDR3 runs 16 residues. The germline CDR1 and CDR2 sequences are LGHNA and YSLEER. V was shortened by 0 bases and J by 0 bases, with 11 bases between the two germline ends.